One sample yielded the 22 T cell receptor beta chains listed below, sequenced in a study of radiation and T cells in renal cell carcinoma. Time point meaning: blood 4 weeks post-SBRT, at nephrectomy. Specified treatment: 15 Gy SBRT to primary tumor, nephrectomy 4 weeks later. Sequencing used immunoSEQ multiplex PCR; TCRdb keeps in-frame clones, though not all of them. The sample holds about 40,000 clones; about 84% are singletons and the top ten take 27%. Sequenced here: blood, sampled from a patient whose treatment included radiotherapy and nephrectomy. Every receptor here comes from a woman in her seventies with renal cell carcinoma.

V is TRBV21-1 and J is TRBJ1-5. TRBV21-1 is listed as a pseudogene. The CDR3 contains 18 residues. The CDR3 protein is CASSKPPRDNSGNQPQHF. The CDR3 bases are TGTGCCAGCAGCAAACCCCCACGGGATAACTCAGGCAATCAGCCCCAGCATTTT.

The chain is built from TRBV6-1 and TRBJ1-5; the D is unclear. The CDR3 loop spans 13 amino acids. V lost 0 bases and J 11 bases, leaving 11 bases between the germline ends. Germline-derived CDR1 and CDR2 are MNHNS and SASEGT. The CDR3 DNA is TGTGCCAGCAGTGAAGCCCAAAGTGGGGCCCAGCATTTT. It is translated as CASSEAQSGAQHF.

The chain is built from TRBV29-1 and TRBJ1-2; D not resolved. The CDR3 consists of 10 residues. Looked up from germline, CDR1 is SQVTM and CDR2 is ANQGSEA. V lost 6 bases to trimming and J lost 7 bases, with 9 bases between them. The CDR3 sequence: CSVKGGGYTF. The CDR3 DNA follows: TGCAGCGTAAAGGGTGGTGGCTACACCTTC.

This clone is a singleton in its sample. This chain uses TRBV11-2 with TRBJ2-7; TRBD1 is a possible D gene (5 bases). The CDR3 spans 13 residues. The V gene lost 5 bases and the J gene lost 1 base, with 9 bases spanning the gap. Germline CDR1 is SGHAT and CDR2 is FQNNGV. CDR3 protein: CASSPGQSYEQYF. The CDR3 DNA is TGTGCCAGCAGCCCCGGACAATCCTACGAGCAGTACTTC.

The genes are TRBV7-9 and TRBJ1-5; D unresolved. With 6 bases removed from V and 0 bases from J, the gap between germline ends came to 15 bases. The CDR3 totals 16 residues. Looked up from germline, CDR1 is SEHNR and CDR2 is FQNEAQ (reference sequence). The CDR3 loop reads CASSFSLTGSNQPQHF. The DNA for the CDR3 is TGTGCCAGCAGTTTCTCTCTCACGGGTAGCAATCAGCCCCAGCATTTT.

The gene calls are TRBV29-1 and TRBJ1-4; 10 positions match TRBD1. Germline V gene lookup returns CDR1 SQVTM and CDR2 ANQGSEA. The CDR3 covers 15 residues. Losses at the gene ends were 6 bases for V and 3 bases for J; bases not matched to a gene: 7. CDR3 in DNA: TGCAGCGTCGCCATCGGGACAGGGGCTAATGAAAAACTGTTTTTT. Residues: CSVAIGTGANEKLFF.

V and J are TRBV21-1 and TRBJ1-5; the listed D gene, TRBD1, was not tested against the DNA. TRBV21-1 is given as a pseudogene. This CDR3 region has 13 residues. CDR3 bases: TGTGCCAGCAGGACAGGGCTTTGGCAGCCCCAGCATTTT. This translates into CASRTGLWQPQHF.

DNA of the CDR3: TGTGCCAGCAGTTTAAGGACAGGGAAAGAGACCCAGTACTTC. Encoded protein: CASSLRTGKETQYF. This rearrangement joins TRBV2 to TRBJ2-5; 8 bases fit TRBD1. V shed 5 bases and J 3 bases; nucleotides not matched to a gene: 5. The CDR3 sequence is 14 residues long. Per the germline V gene, CDR1 is SNHLY and CDR2 is FYNNEI.

The rearrangement uses TRBV5-1 and TRBJ1-1; D gene unclear. Germline V gene sequence: CDR1 SGHRS, CDR2 YFSETQ. Trimming stripped 5 bases from V and 1 base from J, with 6 bases between. This CDR3 is 12 amino acids long. The CDR3 protein is CASRVRNTEAFF. The CDR3 DNA reads TGCGCCAGCAGAGTACGGAACACTGAAGCTTTCTTT.

J is TRBJ2-2 and V is TRBV10-2; D not resolved. The CDR3 contains 14 residues. V lost 7 bases to trimming and J lost 1 base, with 10 bases between them. The germline CDR1 and CDR2 sequences are WSHSY and SAAADI. The CDR3 reads CASKDTENTGELFF. In DNA, the CDR3 is TGCGCCAGCAAAGATACTGAGAACACCGGGGAGCTGTTTTTT.

The chain recombines TRBV14 with TRBJ1-1, with D maybe TRBD1 (6 bases). The CDR3 spans 12 residues. CDR1 is SGHDN and CDR2 is FVKESK in the germline V gene. Between the trimmed V and J ends, which lost 11 bases and 5 bases, there was a span of 15 bases. The CDR3 here is CASGGLGTEAFF. Written as DNA, the CDR3 is TGTGCCTCGGGGGGGCTGGGGACTGAAGCTTTCTTT. Full variable domain (remainder filled in from reference TRBV14 and TRBJ1-1): EAGVTQFPSHSVIEKGQTVTLRCDPISGHDNLYWYRRVMGKEIKFLLHFVKESKQDESGMPNNRFLAERTGGTYSTLKVQPAELEDSGVYFCASGGLGTEAFFGQGTRLTVV.

This chain connects TRBV5-1 to TRBJ1-4, with unresolved D. CDR3 length: 12 residues. V lost 4 bases to trimming and J lost 7 bases, with 8 bases between them. Germline V lookup: CDR1 SGHRS, CDR2 YFSETQ. This CDR3 reads CASSPESEKLFF. CDR3 nucleotides: TGCGCCAGCAGCCCGGAAAGTGAAAAACTGTTTTTT. The full variable domain, completed using reference TRBV5-1 and TRBJ1-4, is KAGVTQTPRYLIKTRGQQVTLSCSPISGHRSVSWYQQTPGQGLQFLFEYFSETQRNKGNFPGRFSGRQFSNSRSEMNVSTLELGDSALYLCASSPESEKLFFGSGTQLSVL.

V and J are TRBV7-6 and TRBJ1-2; possibly TRBD1 for D (6 bases). Trimming cost V 3 bases and J 1 base, with 9 bases left between them. The CDR3 contains 14 residues. Per germline, CDR1 SGHVS and CDR2 FNYEAQ. The CDR3 protein is CASSFLRGNYGYTF. The CDR3 region has the DNA TGTGCCAGCAGCTTCCTCAGGGGTAACTATGGCTACACCTTC.

The rearrangement uses TRBV27 and TRBJ1-1, with D tentatively TRBD1 (5 bases). CDR3 length equals 16 residues. Germline V CDR1 and CDR2: MNHEY, SMNVEV (reference sequence). V was shortened by 5 bases and J by 4 bases, with 20 bases between the two germline ends. This chain's CDR3 is CASSPSYRLAGTEAFF. The CDR3 DNA is TGTGCCAGCAGTCCTAGTTACAGGCTGGCGGGCACTGAAGCTTTCTTT.

The chain joins TRBV9 to TRBJ1-5; possibly TRBD1 for D (5 bases). Germline assignment: CDR1 SGDLS and CDR2 YYNGEE. This CDR3 contains 16 residues. V gave up 0 bases and J gave up 2 bases, with 12 bases separating them. This CDR3 is CASSVGVRGRNQPQHF. Here the CDR3 DNA reads TGTGCCAGCAGCGTAGGGGTTCGGGGACGCAATCAGCCCCAGCATTTT.

The rearrangement joins TRBV7-2 to TRBJ2-5, with a tentative D call TRBD2 (5 bases). Germline CDR1 reads SGHTA; CDR2 reads FQGNSA. There are 13 residues in the CDR3. Deletions cut 2 bases from V and 3 bases from J, with 7 bases between. In DNA form, the CDR3 reads TGTGCCAGCAGCTTAAGGCGGGAAGAGACCCAGTACTTC. Its translation is CASSLRREETQYF.

V is TRBV29-1 and J is TRBJ1-1; 8 bases line up with TRBD1. After removal of 0 bases from V and 4 bases from J, the junction contained 4 bases not matched to a gene. The CDR3 has 14 amino acids. Looked up from germline, CDR1 is SQVTM and CDR2 is ANQGSEA. Written as DNA, the CDR3 is TGCAGCGTTGAAGAGCAGGGGGCGAGCACTGAAGCTTTCTTT. Translation: CSVEEQGASTEAFF.

The genes are TRBV19 and TRBJ2-2; 10 nucleotides line up with TRBD1. After removal of 6 bases from V and 4 bases from J, the junction contained 5 bases not matched to a gene. Germline CDR1 is LNHDA and CDR2 is SQIVND (reference sequence). CDR3 length: 15 residues. The CDR3 protein is CASRRGQGITGELFF. The DNA for the CDR3 is TGTGCCAGTAGGCGGGGACAGGGGATCACCGGGGAGCTGTTTTTT.

This rearrangement joins TRBV5-6 to TRBJ1-2, with 12 bases identical to TRBD1. The CDR3 is made up of 16 amino acids. Germline assignment: CDR1 SGHDT and CDR2 YYEEEE. With V trimmed by 3 bases and J by 3 bases, 6 bases remained unmatched. The CDR3 DNA is TGTGCCAGCAGCTATGGAGGGACAGGGGGCTACTATGGCTACACCTTC. As protein: CASSYGGTGGYYGYTF. The complete variable domain, with remaining parts taken from reference TRBV5-6 and TRBJ1-2, reads DAGVTQSPTHLIKTRGQQVTLRCSPKSGHDTVSWYQQALGQGPQFIFQYYEEEERQRGNFPDRFSGHQFPNYSSELNVNALLLGDSALYLCASSYGGTGGYYGYTFGSGTRLTVV.

This chain joins TRBV19 and TRBJ2-3, with 12 bases that match TRBD2. The CDR3 length is 17 residues. Germline values: CDR1 LNHDA, CDR2 SQIVND (reference sequence). J was trimmed by 2 bases and V by 5 bases; bases with no gene match: 8. The CDR3 coding sequence is TGTGCCAGTAGTCTACAGACTAGCGGGGGATCCACAGATACGCAGTATTTT. Translating gives CASSLQTSGGSTDTQYF.

The chain recombines TRBV30 with TRBJ1-1; D is uncertain. V was clipped by 1 base and J by 8 bases, with 8 bases between them. The V gene's germline CDR1 is GTSNPN and CDR2 SVGIG (reference sequence). This CDR3 is built from 11 residues. The CDR3 nucleotides are TGTGCCTGGAGTGACCGATTCGAAGCTTTCTTT. It is translated as CAWSDRFEAFF.

This chain connects TRBV9 to TRBJ2-7; D is undetermined. Trimming shortened V by 4 bases and J by 6 bases, and 14 bases separated the two germline ends. Germline values: CDR1 SGDLS, CDR2 YYNGEE. The CDR3 consists of 13 residues. CDR3 amino acids: CASSPDLNREQYF. In nucleotides, the CDR3 is TGTGCCAGCAGCCCCGACCTTAACCGCGAGCAGTACTTC. Full variable domain (missing parts from reference TRBV9 and TRBJ2-7): DSGVTQTPKHLITATGQRVTLRCSPRSGDLSVYWYQQSLDQGLQFLIQYYNGEERAKGNILERFSAQQFPDLHSELNLSSLELGDSALYFCASSPDLNREQYFGPGTRLTVT.